The T cell receptor (beta chain) described here comes from a study of CD8 T cells in Susac syndrome. This clonotype came up once. The antigen remains unidentified. Findings of the study overall: The study's TCR sequencing and HLA analysis covered a relatively small number of individuals, and the study acknowledged this.

Random hexamers were used to reverse transcribe the RNA input (about 0.5 to 1 ug). TCRdb reanalysed the immunoSEQ multiplex PCR reads using MiXCR and keeps one entry per CDR3 protein. The profile shows about 150,000 distinct CDR3 sequences, approximately 96% of them singletons. Germline values: CDR1 MNHEY, CDR2 SMNVEV (reference sequence). The CDR3 length is 16 residues. J lost 6 bases, V lost 4 bases, and 13 bases had no gene match. The sequencing sample was made of CD8+ T cells from PBMCs. The TCR originated in a human donor with multiple sclerosis. The chain recombines TRBV27 with TRBJ2-7, with 9 bases identical to TRBD1. The CDR3 is CASSSRGQGLGREQYF. The CDR3 coding sequence is TGTGCCAGCAGTTCCCGGGGACAGGGTCTAGGACGCGAGCAGTACTTC.